This T cell receptor beta chain was recovered during a study of early T cells in non-severe SARS-CoV-2 infection. The CDR3 has 19 residues. As regards this clonotype: Its cognate antigen is unknown.

Individually, cDNA molecules had unique molecular identifiers attached to them. TCRdb reanalysed the 5' RACE reads using MiXCR and keeps one entry per CDR3 protein. In the table there are 60,000 to 65,000 distinct CDR3 sequences, 7% to 10% of which are singletons. The study, taken as a whole, reports: The VDJdb matching leaned toward anti-spike CD8 responses and overlooked private and CD4 specificities.

Specimen: whole blood, collected at baseline. The sequence came from an adult who was a healthcare worker with PCR-confirmed SARS-CoV-2 infection or an uninfected control (not recorded which). V is TRBV3-2 and J is TRBJ2-7; TRBD1 was called by the table and not checked on the DNA. TRBV3-2 is given as a pseudogene. The CDR3 sequence: CASSQGPGTGGPINYEQYF. The DNA of the CDR3 is TGTGCCAGCAGCCAAGGCCCCGGGACAGGGGGACCTATTAACTACGAGCAGTACTTC.